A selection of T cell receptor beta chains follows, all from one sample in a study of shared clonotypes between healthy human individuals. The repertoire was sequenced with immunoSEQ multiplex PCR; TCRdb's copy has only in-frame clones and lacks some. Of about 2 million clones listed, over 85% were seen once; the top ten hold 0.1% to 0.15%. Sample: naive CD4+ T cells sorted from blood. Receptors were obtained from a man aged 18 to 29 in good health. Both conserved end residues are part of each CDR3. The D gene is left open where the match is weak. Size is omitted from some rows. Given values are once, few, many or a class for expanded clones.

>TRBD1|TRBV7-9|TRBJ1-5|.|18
CASSLWGRGSLGNQPQHF
TGTGCCAGCAGCTTATGGGGCAGGGGGTCACTTGGCAATCAGCCCCAGCATTTT
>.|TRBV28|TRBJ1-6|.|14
CASSFLQSNSPLHF
TGTGCCAGCAGTTTTCTACAGTCTAATTCACCCCTCCACTTT
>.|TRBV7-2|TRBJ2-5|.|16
CASSLGASLSQETQYF
TGTGCCAGCAGCTTAGGGGCTAGCCTCTCCCAAGAGACCCAGTACTTC
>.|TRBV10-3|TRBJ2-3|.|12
CAISERTDTQYF
TGTGCCATCAGTGAGAGAACAGATACGCAGTATTTT
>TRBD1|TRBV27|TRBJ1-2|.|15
CASSFRTGGNYGYTF
TGTGCCAGCAGTTTTCGGACAGGGGGCAACTATGGCTACACCTTC
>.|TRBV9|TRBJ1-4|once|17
CASSVGGPSLSGEKLFF
TGTGCCAGCAGCGTAGGGGGACCCTCTCTCAGCGGTGAAAAACTGTTTTTT
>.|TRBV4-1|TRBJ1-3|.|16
CASSLQDRPSGNTIYF
TGCGCCAGCAGCCTGCAAGACAGGCCGTCTGGAAACACCATATATTTT
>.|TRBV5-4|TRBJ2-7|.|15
CASREGLASSYEQYF
TGTGCCAGCAGGGAAGGTCTAGCGAGCTCCTACGAGCAGTACTTC
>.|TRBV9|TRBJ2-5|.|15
CASSVGTAYQETQYF
TGTGCCAGCAGCGTAGGGACCGCGTACCAAGAGACCCAGTACTTC
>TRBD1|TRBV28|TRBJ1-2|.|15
CASSMDRAKLWGYTF
TGTGCCAGCAGCATGGACAGGGCAAAGCTCTGGGGCTACACCTTC
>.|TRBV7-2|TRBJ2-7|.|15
CASSPHSTPGYEQYF
TGTGCCAGCAGCCCTCACTCGACCCCCGGGTACGAGCAGTACTTC
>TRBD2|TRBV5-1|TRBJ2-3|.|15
CASSLGLAGTDTQYF
TGCGCCAGCAGCTTGGGACTAGCGGGGACAGATACGCAGTATTTT
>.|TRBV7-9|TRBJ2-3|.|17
CASSLVKDSGLTDTQYF
TGTGCCAGCAGCTTAGTAAAGGATAGCGGACTCACAGATACGCAGTATTTT
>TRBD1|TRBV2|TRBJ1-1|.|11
CASSPTGTAFF
TGTGCCAGCAGTCCGACAGGGACAGCTTTCTTT
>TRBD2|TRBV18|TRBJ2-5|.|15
CASSPVSGAQETQYF
TGTGCCAGCTCACCTGTTAGCGGGGCTCAAGAGACCCAGTACTTC
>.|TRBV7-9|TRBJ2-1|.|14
CASSVASVYNEQFF
TGTGCCAGCAGTGTAGCGTCTGTCTACAATGAGCAGTTCTTC
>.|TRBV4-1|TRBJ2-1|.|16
CASSQEGGRSYNEQFF
TGCGCCAGCAGCCAAGAGGGAGGCCGCTCCTACAATGAGCAGTTCTTC
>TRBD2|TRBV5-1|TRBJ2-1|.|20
CASRKARVGLAGGNYNEQFF
TGCGCCAGCCGAAAGGCCAGAGTGGGACTAGCGGGAGGCAACTACAATGAGCAGTTCTTC
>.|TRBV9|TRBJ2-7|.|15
CASSVIRGLNGEQYF
TGTGCCAGCAGCGTAATAAGGGGTCTCAACGGCGAGCAGTACTTC
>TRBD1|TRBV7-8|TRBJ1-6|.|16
CASSLQGGSYNSPLHF
TGTGCCAGCAGCTTACAAGGGGGCAGTTATAATTCACCCCTCCACTTT
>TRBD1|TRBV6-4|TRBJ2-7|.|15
CASRDGQGGPYEQYF
TGTGCCAGCAGGGATGGACAGGGGGGTCCCTACGAGCAGTACTTC
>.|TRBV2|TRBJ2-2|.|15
CASSAQLEGKGELFF
TGTGCCAGCAGTGCACAATTGGAGGGGAAGGGGGAGCTGTTTTTT
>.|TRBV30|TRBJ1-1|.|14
CAWRHQGGSTEAFF
TGTGCCTGGAGGCATCAGGGCGGGAGCACTGAAGCTTTCTTT
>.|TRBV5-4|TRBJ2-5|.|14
CASSLGQNQETQYF
TGTGCCAGCAGCTTGGGGCAGAACCAAGAGACCCAGTACTTC
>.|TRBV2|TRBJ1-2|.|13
CASSSGTSYGYTF
TGTGCCAGCAGCTCCGGGACAAGTTATGGCTACACCTTC
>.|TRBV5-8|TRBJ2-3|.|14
CASSLTVALDTQYF
TGTGCCAGCAGCTTGACTGTAGCACTAGATACGCAGTATTTT
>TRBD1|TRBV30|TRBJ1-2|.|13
CAGTGSANYGYTF
TGTGCCGGGACAGGGTCCGCGAACTATGGCTACACCTTC
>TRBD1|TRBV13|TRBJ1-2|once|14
CASSPAGQGYGYTF
TGTGCCAGCAGCCCAGCAGGACAGGGCTATGGCTACACCTTC
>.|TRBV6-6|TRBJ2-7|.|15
CASRKGSGNAYEQYF
TGTGCCAGCAGAAAGGGCTCAGGGAACGCATACGAGCAGTACTTC
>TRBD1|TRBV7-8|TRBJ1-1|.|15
CASSSIRDRSTEAFF
TGTGCCAGCAGCTCCATCCGGGACAGGTCCACTGAAGCTTTCTTT
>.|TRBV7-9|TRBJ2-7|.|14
CASSPRDSTYEQYF
TGTGCCAGCAGCCCACGGGACTCAACCTACGAGCAGTACTTC
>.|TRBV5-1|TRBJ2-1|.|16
CASSPPAASSYNEQFF
TGCGCCAGCAGTCCGCCGGCGGCTAGCTCCTACAATGAGCAGTTCTTC
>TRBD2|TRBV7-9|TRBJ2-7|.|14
CASSLRAGVAEQYF
TGTGCCAGCAGCTTACGAGCGGGAGTTGCCGAGCAGTACTTC
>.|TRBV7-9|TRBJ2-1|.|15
CASSLFGGAYNEQFF
TGTGCCAGCAGCTTATTCGGTGGGGCCTACAATGAGCAGTTCTTC
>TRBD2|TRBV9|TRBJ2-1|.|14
CASSVSGTSLVQFF
TGTGCCAGCAGCGTATCCGGGACTAGTCTAGTTCAGTTCTTC
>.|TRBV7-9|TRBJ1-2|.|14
CASSLPDVAYGYTF
TGTGCCAGCAGCTTGCCGGACGTGGCCTATGGCTACACCTTC
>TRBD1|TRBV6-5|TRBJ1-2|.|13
CASSLAGTAGYTF
TGTGCCAGCAGCCTCGCCGGGACAGCTGGCTACACCTTC
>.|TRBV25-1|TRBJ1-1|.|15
CASSEWTGLNTEAFF
TGTGCCAGCAGTGAATGGACGGGTCTGAACACTGAAGCTTTCTTT
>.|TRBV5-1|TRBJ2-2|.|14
CASSLDLGTGELFF
TGCGCCAGCAGCTTGGATCTGGGCACCGGGGAGCTGTTTTTT
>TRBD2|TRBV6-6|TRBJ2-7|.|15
CASSPQGGSSLEQYF
TGTGCCAGCAGCCCCCAGGGCGGGAGTTCCCTCGAGCAGTACTTC
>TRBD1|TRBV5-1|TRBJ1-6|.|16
CASSPGGQGIFSPLHF
TGCGCCAGCAGCCCCGGGGGACAGGGGATATTTTCACCCCTCCACTTT
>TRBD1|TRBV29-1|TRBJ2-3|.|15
CSADRGSLLTDTQYF
TGCAGCGCCGACAGGGGCAGCCTTTTGACAGATACGCAGTATTTT
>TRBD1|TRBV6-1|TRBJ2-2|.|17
CASSEVRGQGSTGELFF
TGTGCCAGCAGTGAAGTTAGGGGACAGGGGAGCACCGGGGAGCTGTTTTTT
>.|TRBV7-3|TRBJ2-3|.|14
CASSLMGVTDTQYF
TGTGCCAGCAGCTTAATGGGGGTGACAGATACGCAGTATTTT
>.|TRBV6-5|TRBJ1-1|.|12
CASSPQHPEAFF
TGTGCCAGCAGTCCACAGCACCCTGAAGCTTTCTTT
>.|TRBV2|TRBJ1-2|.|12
CASSERGYGYTF
TGTGCCAGCAGTGAAAGAGGGTATGGCTACACCTTC
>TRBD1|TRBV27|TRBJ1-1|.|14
CASSPRTGVTEAFF
TGTGCCAGCAGTCCGCGGACAGGGGTCACTGAAGCTTTCTTT
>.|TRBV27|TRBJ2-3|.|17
CASSPLYGARGTDTQYF
TGTGCCAGCAGTCCCCTCTACGGGGCTAGGGGCACAGATACGCAGTATTTT
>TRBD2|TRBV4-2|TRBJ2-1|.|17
CASSQVSGASSYNEQFF
TGTGCCAGCAGCCAAGTCAGCGGGGCGAGCTCCTACAATGAGCAGTTCTTC
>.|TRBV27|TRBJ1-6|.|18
CASSPDRQMITYNSPLHF
TGTGCCAGCAGTCCAGACCGACAGATGATTACCTATAATTCACCCCTCCACTTT
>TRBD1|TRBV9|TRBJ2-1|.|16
CASSASDRALVDEQFF
TGTGCCAGCAGCGCGTCGGACAGGGCGCTAGTCGATGAGCAGTTCTTC
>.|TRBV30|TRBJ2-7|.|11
CAWTEVYEQYF
TGTGCCTGGACAGAAGTCTACGAGCAGTACTTC